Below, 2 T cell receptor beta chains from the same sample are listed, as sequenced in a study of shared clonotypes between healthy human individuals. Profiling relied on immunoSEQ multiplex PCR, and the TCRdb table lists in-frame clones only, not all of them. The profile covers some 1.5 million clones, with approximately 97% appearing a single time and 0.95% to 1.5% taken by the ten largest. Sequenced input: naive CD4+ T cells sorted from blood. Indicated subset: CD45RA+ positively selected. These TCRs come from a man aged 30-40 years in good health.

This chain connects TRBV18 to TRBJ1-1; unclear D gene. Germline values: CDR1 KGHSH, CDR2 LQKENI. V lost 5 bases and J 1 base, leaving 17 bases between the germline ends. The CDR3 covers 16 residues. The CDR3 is CASSATVMGRNTEAFF. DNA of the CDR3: TGTGCCAGCTCAGCAACAGTAATGGGTAGGAACACTGAAGCTTTCTTT. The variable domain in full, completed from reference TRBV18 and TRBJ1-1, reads NAGVMQNPRHLVRRRGQEARLRCSPMKGHSHVYWYRQLPEEGLKFMVYLQKENIIDESGMPKERFSAEFPKEGPSILRIQQVVRGDSAAYFCASSATVMGRNTEAFFGQGTRLTVV.

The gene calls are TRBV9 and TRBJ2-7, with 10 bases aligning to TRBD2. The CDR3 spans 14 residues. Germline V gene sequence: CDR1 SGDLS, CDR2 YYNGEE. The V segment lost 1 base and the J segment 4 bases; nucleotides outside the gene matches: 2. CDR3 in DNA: TGTGCCAGCAGCGTATCGGGACTAGCGTACGAGCAGTACTTC. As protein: CASSVSGLAYEQYF.